These 18 T cell receptor beta chains were sequenced from one sample in a study of beta chain features in type 1 diabetes. Study findings and constraints: The study found moderately but significantly shorter TCRB CDR3s in all four CD4+ subsets of Type 1 diabetes patients.

Every isolated RNA sample was fully reverse transcribed, so sequencing captured expressed TCRB transcripts. TCRdb keeps only in-frame clones here, not all; method: immunoSEQ multiplex PCR. Counted here are roughly 150,000 clones, around 9% occurring once; the ten biggest clones make up 0.7%. These receptors have no known antigen. The sequencing input was central memory CD4+ T cells from blood. The receptors stem from a woman in her thirties with type 1 diabetes.

The J gene is TRBJ2-1, the V gene TRBV15; TRBD1 matches 8 bases. Germline assignment: CDR1 LNHNV and CDR2 YYDKDF (reference sequence). The CDR3 has 14 amino acids. J was trimmed by 8 bases and V by 0 bases; bases with no gene match: 3. DNA of the CDR3: TGTGCCACCAGCAGAGACAGGGGGCACTATGAGCAGTTCTTC. Its translation is CATSRDRGHYEQFF.

This clone was recorded only once. The V gene is TRBV6-1, the J gene TRBJ2-1, with a weak D call TRBD2 (5 bases). The CDR3 has 14 residues. The germline V gene has CDR1 MNHNS and CDR2 SASEGT. Trimming shortened V by 7 bases and J by 4 bases, and 14 bases separated the two germline ends. The CDR3 bases are TGTGCCAGCACCGGGGATAGGACGTACAATGAGCAGTTCTTC. The encoded protein is CASTGDRTYNEQFF.

In this sample, this clone turned up many times. The chain carries TRBV29-1 and TRBJ2-1; D is possibly TRBD2 (6 bases). The CDR3 loop spans 16 amino acids. Germline V gene lookup returns CDR1 SQVTM and CDR2 ANQGSEA. Trimming cost V 0 bases and J 9 bases, with 21 bases left between them. This chain's CDR3 is CSVEDLVSPAGGEQFF. CDR3 bases: TGCAGCGTTGAAGATTTGGTGTCTCCCGCCGGGGGTGAGCAGTTCTTC.

The chain carries TRBV27 and TRBJ1-1; 7 nucleotides align to TRBD1. The CDR3 covers 13 residues. Germline lookup yields CDR1 MNHEY and CDR2 SMNVEV (reference sequence). V dropped 5 bases and J dropped 5; count of bases not matched to a gene: 5. CDR3 in amino acids: CASSPIQGTEAFF. The CDR3, as DNA: TGTGCCAGCAGTCCAATACAGGGGACTGAAGCTTTCTTT.

This clone occurred a few times. The gene calls are TRBV9 and TRBJ1-5; D call uncertain. The CDR3 is 12 residues long. CDR1 is SGDLS, CDR2 YYNGEE, per germline. Trimming removed 7 bases from V and 3 bases from J, with 8 bases in between. CDR3 nucleotide sequence: TGTGCCAGCGGCCCCACCAATCAGCCCCAGCATTTT. Its protein product is CASGPTNQPQHF. Full variable domain (outside the CDR3, taken from reference TRBV9 and TRBJ1-5): DSGVTQTPKHLITATGQRVTLRCSPRSGDLSVYWYQQSLDQGLQFLIQYYNGEERAKGNILERFSAQQFPDLHSELNLSSLELGDSALYFCASGPTNQPQHFGDGTRLSIL.

This clone was found a few times. This chain links TRBV6-1 with TRBJ1-5, with TRBD1 matching 7 bases. Germline CDR1 and CDR2: MNHNS and SASEGT. The CDR3 loop spans 13 amino acids. With 6 bases clipped from V and 4 bases from J, the junction kept 3 bases outside the gene matches. CDR3 coding DNA: TGTGCCAGCAGAGGGACAGCGAATCAGCCCCAGCATTTT. As protein: CASRGTANQPQHF.

The V and J genes are TRBV5-4 and TRBJ2-1, with a tentative D call TRBD2 (5 bases). Germline-derived CDR1 and CDR2 are SGHNT and YYREEE (reference sequence). The CDR3 is 16 amino acids. The ends were cut back, 2 bases at V and 2 bases at J, with 14 bases in the middle. The DNA of the CDR3 is TGTGCCAGCAGCTTAGAGAGCGGATACACCTACAATGAGCAGTTCTTC. Translation: CASSLESGYTYNEQFF.

The chain has TRBV2 and TRBJ2-5; D perhaps matches TRBD2 (6 bases). Germline CDR1 SNHLY, CDR2 FYNNEI. The CDR3 contains 13 residues. Trimming pared 5 bases from V and 1 base from J, leaving 8 bases between. CDR3 bases: TGTGCCAGCAGTCCGACTAGCCAAGAGACCCAGTACTTC. It is translated as CASSPTSQETQYF.

The chain combines TRBV7-3 with TRBJ2-3; 9 bases agree with TRBD2. The CDR3 is 16 residues long. J was trimmed by 2 bases and V by 5 bases; bases with no gene match: 8. Germline V gene sequence: CDR1 SGHTA, CDR2 FQGTGA. As DNA, the CDR3 is TGTGCCAGCAGCCACGGGACTAGCCGACACACAGATACGCAGTATTTT. Its protein product is CASSHGTSRHTDTQYF.

The chain couples TRBV6-6 to TRBJ2-7; D perhaps matches TRBD1 (6 bases). This CDR3 is 16 amino acids long. V was clipped by 0 bases and J by 0 bases, with 12 bases between them. CDR1 and CDR2 (germline): MNHNY, SVGAGI (reference sequence). The CDR3 sequence: CASSYSWTAASYEQYF. CDR3 bases: TGTGCCAGCAGTTACTCGTGGACAGCTGCCTCCTACGAGCAGTACTTC.

The sample holds a few counts of this clone. CDR3 protein: CASSTGLADNYEQYF. The CDR3 coding sequence is TGTGCCAGCAGCACGGGACTAGCGGACAACTACGAGCAGTACTTC. This chain joins TRBV21-1 and TRBJ2-7; the table's D call TRBD2 went unverified against the DNA. TRBV21-1 is marked as a pseudogene. This CDR3 region has 15 residues.

This clone was seen a few times. This sequence joins TRBV5-1 and TRBJ2-7, with TRBD1 identical over 7 bases. There are 14 residues in the CDR3. CDR1 and CDR2 (germline): SGHRS, YFSETQ. V dropped 1 base and J dropped 5; count of bases not matched to a gene: 6. CDR3 in amino acids: CASSLTGAGNEQYF. The CDR3 bases are TGCGCCAGCAGCTTGACAGGGGCCGGAAACGAGCAGTACTTC.

The gene calls are TRBV6-5 and TRBJ1-1; TRBD1 agrees at 7 bases. V was pared by 0 bases and J by 5 bases, with 6 bases of the junction left unmatched. The length of the CDR3 is 15 residues. Germline V CDR1 and CDR2: MNHEY, SVGAGI. CDR3 residues: CASSYSGTVLTEAFF. For the CDR3, the DNA is TGTGCCAGCAGTTACTCGGGGACAGTGCTGACTGAAGCTTTCTTT.

V usage is TRBV18 and J usage is TRBJ1-2; D is unclear. CDR1 and CDR2 (germline): KGHSH, LQKENI. CDR3 length: 13 amino acids. Trimming stripped 2 bases from V and 2 bases from J, with 6 bases between. This CDR3 reads CASSPEGNYGYTF. The CDR3 nucleotides are TGTGCCAGCTCACCAGAGGGAAACTATGGCTACACCTTC.

This clone was counted between two and nine times. The chain employs TRBV5-1 and TRBJ2-3, with TRBD2 identical over 8 bases. CDR3 length: 15 residues. V lost 3 bases to trimming and J lost 3 bases; unmatched junction nucleotides: 6. The V gene's germline CDR1 is SGHRS and CDR2 YFSETQ. CDR3 sequence reads: CASSYSGSVTDTQYF. The CDR3 bases are TGCGCCAGCAGCTACAGCGGGAGTGTTACAGATACGCAGTATTTT.

This clone was counted between two and nine times. The chain links TRBV5-1 to TRBJ2-1, with D hard to call. The ends were cut back, 1 base at V and 7 bases at J, with 9 bases in the middle. This CDR3 is 13 amino acids long. Germline CDR1 SGHRS, CDR2 YFSETQ. The CDR3 DNA is TGCGCCAGCAGCTTGTTTCCGGGTAATGAGCAGTTCTTC. This translates into CASSLFPGNEQFF.

J is TRBJ2-1 and V is TRBV2; D possibly corresponds to TRBD2 (6 bases). Germline V gene lookup returns CDR1 SNHLY and CDR2 FYNNEI. The ends were cut back, 3 bases at V and 4 bases at J, with 10 bases in the middle. The CDR3 runs to 14 residues. CDR3 sequence: CASSELAVYNEQFF. CDR3 DNA: TGTGCCAGCAGTGAGTTAGCGGTATACAATGAGCAGTTCTTC.

The DNA of the CDR3 is TGTGCCAGCAACACTGGAGGGGCCAAAAACATTCAGTACTTC. This codes for CASNTGGAKNIQYF. This chain links TRBV7-2 with TRBJ2-4; tentative D call: TRBD2 (6 bases). Germline CDR1 is SGHTA and CDR2 is FQGNSA. V shed 7 bases and J shed 1 base, with 11 bases lying between them. This CDR3 contains 14 residues.